This T cell receptor beta chain derives from a study of blood T cell repertoires in COVID-19. CDR1 and CDR2 from the germline V gene are MNHNY and SVGAGI (reference sequence). The ends were cut back, 7 bases at V and 3 bases at J, with 10 bases in the middle. This CDR3 spans 13 amino acids. Data came from immunoSEQ multiplex PCR; TCRdb stores just in-frame clones and leaves some out. This sample has about 250,000 clones, with 75% to 85% found just once. This sequence joins TRBV6-6 and TRBJ1-5; no definite D call. Sequenced sample: PBMCs or T cells enriched from blood (not recorded which). This receptor was identified in a woman in her forties or fifties with acute COVID-19. CDR3 nucleotides: TGTGCCAGCACCTCAGGCTTCAATCAGCCCCAGCATTTT. This gives the protein CASTSGFNQPQHF.